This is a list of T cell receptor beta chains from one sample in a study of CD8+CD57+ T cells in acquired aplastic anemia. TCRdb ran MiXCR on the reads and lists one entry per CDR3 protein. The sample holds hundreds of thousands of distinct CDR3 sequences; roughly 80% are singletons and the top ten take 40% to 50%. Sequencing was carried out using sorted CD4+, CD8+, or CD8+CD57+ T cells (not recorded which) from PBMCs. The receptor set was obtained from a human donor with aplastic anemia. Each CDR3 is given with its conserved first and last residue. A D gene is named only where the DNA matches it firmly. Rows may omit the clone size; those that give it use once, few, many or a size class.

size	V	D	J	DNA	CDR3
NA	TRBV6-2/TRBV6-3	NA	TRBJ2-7	TGTGCCAGCAGTGAGGCGAGCGCGAGCTCCTACGAGCAGCACTTC	CASSEASASSYEQHF
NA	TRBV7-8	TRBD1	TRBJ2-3	TGTGCCAGCAGCTTTGGTCCAGACGGGACAGCCCCTTCCTATTTT	CASSFGPDGTAPSYF
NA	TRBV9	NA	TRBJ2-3	TGTGCCAGCAGCGTTTCGTGGGGGACCCCAACAGATACGCAGTATTTT	CASSVSWGTPTDTQYF
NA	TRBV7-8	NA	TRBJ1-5	TGTGCCAGCAGTCAACCCGACATCAGAGGAGTAAATCAGCCCCAGCATTTT	CASSQPDIRGVNQPQHF
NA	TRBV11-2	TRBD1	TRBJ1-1	TGTGCCAGCAGCCCAATCGACAGGGTCACTGAAGCTTTCTTT	CASSPIDRVTEAFF
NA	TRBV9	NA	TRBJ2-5	TGTGCCAGCAGCGGGGGGTCAGACACGCAGAATTTTTACTTC	CASSGGSDTQNFYF
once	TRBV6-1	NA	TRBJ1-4	TGTGCCAGCAAGGAGCAGCAGCATAATGAAAAACTGTTTTTT	CASKEQQHNEKLFF
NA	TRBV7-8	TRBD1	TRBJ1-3	TGTGCCAGCAGCCCAAGGACAGGGGCTAGCGGAAACACCATATATTTT	CASSPRTGASGNTIYF
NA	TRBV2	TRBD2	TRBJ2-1	TGTGCCAGCAGCGAATCTAGCGGGGGGAATGAGCAGTTCTTC	CASSESSGGNEQFF
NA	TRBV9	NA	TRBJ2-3	TGTGCCAGCAGCTTAGCTGCAGGTCCGGGTGAGCAGTATTTT	CASSLAAGPGEQYF
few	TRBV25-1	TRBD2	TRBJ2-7	TGTGCCAGCAGTGAATGGACTAGCGGAGCCTACGAGCAGTACTTC	CASSEWTSGAYEQYF
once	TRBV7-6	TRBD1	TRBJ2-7	TGTGCCAGCAGCTCAATCCGGGACAGGGGCCACGAGCAGTACTTC	CASSSIRDRGHEQYF
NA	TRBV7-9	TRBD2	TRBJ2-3	TGTGCCAGCAGCTTGGGAGGGGTTGGCAGAGATACGGAGTATTTT	CASSLGGVGRDTEYF
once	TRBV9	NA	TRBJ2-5	TGTGCCAGCAGATTAGCTCGCGGGACAAAGGAGACCCAGTACTTC	CASRLARGTKETQYF
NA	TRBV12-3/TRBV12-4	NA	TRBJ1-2	TGTGCCAGCAGTGATGCGGGGATGGGCGGCTACACCTTC	CASSDAGMGGYTF
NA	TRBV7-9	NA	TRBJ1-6	TGTGCCAGCAGTTTAGAGAGAGGACTCTCACCCCTCCACTTT	CASSLERGLSPLHF
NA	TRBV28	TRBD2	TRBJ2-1	TGTGCCAGCAGTTATGGACAGGGACTAGCGGGAAGTCTGTCCTTC	CASSYGQGLAGSLSF
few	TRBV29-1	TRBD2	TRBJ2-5	TGCAGCGTTGGTAGCGGGAGGGAGGTCGGAGAGACCCAGTACTTC	CSVGSGREVGETQYF
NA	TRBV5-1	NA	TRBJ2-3	TGCGCCAGCAGCTTGGTTGGCAGCCCCGATACGCAGTATTTT	CASSLVGSPDTQYF
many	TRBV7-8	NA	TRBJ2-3	TGTGCCAGCAGCTTAGCGGGAGGTCCCGCTACGCAGTATTATTTT	CASSLAGGPATQYYF
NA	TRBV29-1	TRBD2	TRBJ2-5	TGCAGCGTTGAAGACCCAACTAGCGGGGGGAGCGATGAGCAGTACTTC	CSVEDPTSGGSDEQYF
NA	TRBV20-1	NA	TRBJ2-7	TGCAGTGCGCTCAGGGAGAGGGAGCAGTACTTC	CSALREREQYF
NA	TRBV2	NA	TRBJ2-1	TGTGCCAGCGGCTTTCATCCCGTCGTCGTGAACACTGAAGCGTTCTTC	CASGFHPVVVNTEAFF
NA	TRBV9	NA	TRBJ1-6	TGTGCCAGCAGAGTAGCACGGAACATACACTTCTACTTT	CASRVARNIHFYF
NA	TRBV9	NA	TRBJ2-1	TGTGCCAGCAGCGTAGGCACAGGGCAATATAGCAATCAGCAGTTCTTC	CASSVGTGQYSNQQFF
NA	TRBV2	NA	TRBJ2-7	TGTGCCAGCAGTTTCTGGGGGGGGGCCGGCGAGCAGTACTTC	CASSFWGGAGEQYF
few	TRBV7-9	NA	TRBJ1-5	TGTGCCAGCAGCTCCACGGGTGAACGGCCCCAGCATTTT	CASSSTGERPQHF
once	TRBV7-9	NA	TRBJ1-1	TGTGCCAGCAGCTTCGATCTGGCAGGGCACTCTGAAGCTTTCTTT	CASSFDLAGHSEAFF
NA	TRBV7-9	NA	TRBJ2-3	TGTGCCAGCAGCTTTGAGAGAGGTCCCGAGACGGAGGAGTTT	CASSFERGPETEEF
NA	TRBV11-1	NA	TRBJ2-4	TGTGCCAGCAGCTTTCATCCAGACGGGACAACCTTAGCCAAAAACATTCAGTACTTC	CASSFHPDGTTLAKNIQYF
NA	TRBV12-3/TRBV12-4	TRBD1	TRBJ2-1	TGTGCCAGCAGTCTATATGGACAGGGTACCTCCCACAATGAGCAGTTCTTC	CASSLYGQGTSHNEQFF
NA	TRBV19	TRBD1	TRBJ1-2	TGTGCCAGTAGTATGGACAGGGGTCAATATGGCTACACCTTC	CASSMDRGQYGYTF